This T cell receptor (beta chain) was recorded in a study of read filtering for tumor transcriptome and immune sequencing. Background on the study: Patients were about 17 male and some 13 female, mean age around 67 years, range about 40 to 85.

The library was built from around 0.4 ug RNA with molecular barcoded adaptors for alpha/delta and beta/gamma chains. TCRdb re-derived calls from the reads in MiXCR, one entry per CDR3 protein. This table has approximately 58,000 distinct CDR3 sequences, 20% to 25% appearing once. This clonotype has just one count. The V end was cut by 3 bases, the J end by 3 bases, with 17 bases between. CDR3 length: 17 amino acids. Germline loops: CDR1 KGHSH, CDR2 LQKENI. The rearrangement links TRBV18 to TRBJ2-2; tentatively, D is TRBD2 (6 bases). Sequencing was done on a sample of a population of CD138-negative cells sorted from bone marrow. The TCR sequence derives from a donor aged 40 or over with multiple myeloma. CDR3 DNA sequence: TGTGCCAGCTCACCGACATACCGGGAGATGTACACCGGGGAGCTGTTTTTT. The encoded protein is CASSPTYREMYTGELFF.